This T cell receptor beta chain was obtained from a study of cytomegalovirus exposure and HLA in healthy donors. Notes on the study in general: In a later analysis, at a false discovery rate of 0.05, 17,000 or so TCR beta sequences were associated with HLA alleles. Researchers catalogued around 150 TCR beta chains as cytomegalovirus-associated. In vitro testing confirmed a few CMV-associated chains as specific for CMV antigens. Follow-up analysis later connected one missense variant in DCLRE1C with trimming of TCR beta V- and J-genes.

Germline CDR1 is MNHEY and CDR2 is SVGAGI. This CDR3 spans 14 amino acids. V gave up 2 bases and J gave up 8 bases; unmatched junction bases: 8. Points on this clone: Its antigen remains unknown.

The PCR contained 60 Vbeta and 13 Jbeta primers. Some clones are missing from TCRdb's copy, which holds only in-frame ones; the method was immunoSEQ multiplex PCR. Of over 100,000 clones in the sample, 70% to 80% were seen once. The sequenced sample consisted of PBMCs. The TCR originated in a female donor in good health and CMV-seronegative. The genes are TRBV6-5 and TRBJ1-2, with 7 positions matching TRBD1. The CDR3 protein is CASSYRDRAGGYTF. The CDR3 nucleotides read TGTGCCAGCAGTTACCGAGACAGGGCGGGGGGCTACACCTTC.